This note documents a single TCR beta chain sequence. Antigen specificity is unknown. This specimen belongs to a study of cytomegalovirus exposure and HLA in healthy donors. Study results and limitations: What a later analysis reportedly showed was that an Asian-associated ancestry cluster had fewer N-insertions than the roughly 670-donor mean. Among TCR sequences, most were rare, though some public TCRs appeared in many donors. Later examination showed HLA-associated TCR beta chains had greater clonal expansion than equally common others.

Vbeta (60) and Jbeta (13) primers were used in the PCR. Here immunoSEQ multiplex PCR was the method, and the copy in TCRdb shows in-frame clones only, minus some. The table has under 120,000 clones, about 80% seen once. The sample was PBMCs. The clonotype comes from a female donor in good health and CMV-seropositive.

Written as DNA, the CDR3 is TGTGCCAGCAGCCTAGGACAGGGGGCGGGGGAAGCTACGCAGTATTTT. It yields the protein CASSLGQGAGEATQYF. The V call is TRBV5-8, the J call TRBJ2-3; 11 bases are shared with TRBD1. V shed 4 bases, J shed 8 bases, and the junction held 12 bases outside the gene matches. The CDR3 sequence is 16 residues long. CDR1 and CDR2 (germline): SGHTS, YDEGEE.